Listed below are T cell receptor beta chains from one sample, sequenced in a study of T cell responses to AZD1222 COVID-19 vaccine. Here immunoSEQ multiplex PCR was the method, and the copy in TCRdb shows in-frame clones only, minus some. The top ten hold approximately 4.5% of the sample, which has roughly 120,000 clones, around 92% seen once. Sequenced here: peripheral blood, sampled on day 0 of AZD1222 vaccination. The source is an adult in good health. Each CDR3 is given with its conserved first and last residue.

V gene	J gene	CDR3 protein
TRBV2	TRBJ1-1	CASSELLDRFTEAFF
TRBV30	TRBJ1-6	CAWSPSSYNSPLHF
TRBV5-8	TRBJ2-2	CASSLDTGFNTGELFF
TRBV28	TRBJ1-2	CLTYPGHRSGGYTF
TRBV6-5	TRBJ1-2	CASSYSITGNPGGYTF
TRBV4-2	TRBJ2-5	CASSPGTGSRQETQYF
TRBV7-8	TRBJ1-4	CASSFGVGEKLFF
TRBV9	TRBJ2-7	CASSVGGGGAPNEQYF
TRBV19	TRBJ1-2	CASSIPGYGYTF
TRBV19	TRBJ1-6	CATSGEQGSYNSPLHF
TRBV29-1	TRBJ1-1	CSVVRVGGQEAFF
TRBV6-5	TRBJ2-7	CASINRDTDYEQYF
TRBV6-6	TRBJ1-1	CASSPGQLAGMNTEAFF
TRBV7-3	TRBJ1-2	CASSPQGHTGVGGYTF
TRBV5-4	TRBJ2-3	CASSSPLRSSTDTQYF
TRBV19	TRBJ1-2	CASSIGAGASGYTF
TRBV9	TRBJ2-2	CASSGSSGLSGELFF
TRBV27	TRBJ1-6	CASSLGGRGWSPLHF
TRBV9	TRBJ1-2	CASSVGRGREGYTF
TRBV30	TRBJ1-1	CAWRSSKKETEAFF
TRBV30	TRBJ2-7	CAWSLLEEQYF
TRBV27	TRBJ2-1	CASRAAYNEQFF
TRBV27	TRBJ1-6	CASRPTGVTYNSPLHF
TRBV6-5	TRBJ2-7	CASTKQQSSYEQYF
TRBV9	TRBJ2-5	CASSPTRGEETQYF
TRBV13	TRBJ2-7	CASSSPPRVAGLSYEQYF
TRBV5-1	TRBJ1-1	CASSLDGRGRENTEAFF
TRBV5-6	TRBJ1-6	CASSLLGGHNSPLHF
TRBV28	TRBJ1-4	CASRRGQAGPRGNEKLFF
TRBV6-5	TRBJ2-7	CASSPSYEQYF
TRBV7-2	TRBJ2-1	CASSLSTSGLNEQFF
TRBV28	TRBJ1-5	CASSLAGGSYSNQPQHF
TRBV7-9	TRBJ2-7	CASSLEQGTNEQYF
TRBV7-6	TRBJ2-1	CASSSQAGGKNNEQFF
TRBV10-3	TRBJ1-1	CAGRDHEGTEAFF
TRBV18	TRBJ2-7	CASSRGVLGGPYEQYF
TRBV19	TRBJ1-1	CASSFRGYSSRDTEAFF
TRBV24-1	TRBJ2-5	CATSDTTGVQETQYF
TRBV4-1	TRBJ2-3	CASSPSSGGATDTQYF
TRBV19	TRBJ1-1	CATNHGASGLNTEAFF
TRBV5-1	TRBJ2-1	CASSRGVAPDNEQFF
TRBV5-1	TRBJ2-7	CASSLSAGSYEQYF
TRBV6-2/TRBV6-3	TRBJ2-5	CASSSGGVTETQYF
TRBV9	TRBJ1-6	CASTSGSSYNSPLHF
TRBV5-1	TRBJ2-3	CANNAPDTQYF
TRBV18	TRBJ2-5	CASSEDGETQYF
TRBV6-5	TRBJ2-7	CASSYRVGSSYEQYF
TRBV9	TRBJ2-2	CASSIMGTGELFF
TRBV19	TRBJ1-1	CASSFGTGGFTEAFF
TRBV4-1	TRBJ2-7	CASSQVWRQNYEQYF
TRBV5-1	TRBJ2-2	CASSSGQANTGELFF
TRBV9	TRBJ2-1	CASSSTHVGNEQFF
TRBV4-2	TRBJ1-2	CASSQDPVAGQINYGYTF
TRBV10-2	TRBJ2-7	CASSISPHEQYF
TRBV7-7	TRBJ1-1	CASSPFLTTLNTEAFF
TRBV7-9	TRBJ1-2	CASSSLQGSRYGYTF
TRBV6-6	TRBJ2-4	CASSYQGAQNIQYF